The clone carrying this TCR beta chain came up many times. In the study's own analysis: Researchers report that nucleated cell counts were estimated from reference gene primer amplification. The method was immunoSEQ multiplex PCR; TCRdb's version includes in-frame clones alone and lacks a portion of them. Clone size and V and J calls were adopted from that table, with D and trimming inferred from the DNA. The repertoire holds 55,000 to 80,000 clones, roughly 74% seen once, with 28% in the top ten. The sample is drawn from a study of blood T cell repertoires in COVID-19. Study background: Both acute and convalescent COVID-19 samples were obtained from the United States, Italy and Spain. T cells, B-cell-depleted T cells, or PBMCs supplied cDNA or gDNA.

Germline V gives CDR1 LGHNT, CDR2 FRNRAP. The CDR3 runs 14 residues. V lost 7 bases to trimming and J lost 2 bases; unmatched junction nucleotides: 6. The V and J genes are TRBV12-5 and TRBJ2-7; 9 bases match TRBD2. The sample was peripheral blood. The TCR comes from a woman older than 75 with acute or convalescent COVID-19. In DNA, the CDR3 is TGTGCTAGTGCCCTAGCGGGGAATACCTACGAGCAGTACTTC. It encodes CASALAGNTYEQYF.